This T cell receptor (beta chain) was captured in a study of T cell responses to AZD1222 COVID-19 vaccine. Sequenced by immunoSEQ multiplex PCR; TCRdb stores in-frame clones only, minus some. The sample carries roughly 100,000 clones, more than 75% recorded once. Germline CDR1 reads SEHNR; CDR2 reads FQNEAQ (reference sequence). This CDR3 contains 13 residues. The ends were cut back, 4 bases at V and 5 bases at J, with 11 bases in the middle. The material sequenced was peripheral blood, taken on day 0 of AZD1222 vaccination. The receptor was derived from an adult in good health. The V gene is TRBV7-9, the J gene TRBJ1-1; no clear D. Written as DNA, the CDR3 is TGTGCCAGCAGCTCCCAATTGTTGACTGAAGCTTTCTTT. The encoded protein is CASSSQLLTEAFF.